The next 28 T cell receptor beta chains were all read from a single sample in a study of T-cell memory formation after mild COVID-19. In TCRdb, the 5' RACE reads were re-called with MiXCR into one record per CDR3 protein. Seen here are around 130,000 distinct CDR3 sequences, about 17% observed once, and the top ten hold approximately 5%. Sequenced input: PBMCs or a T cell subset sorted from them (not recorded which). These receptors were collected from a man younger than 30 who had mild COVID-19 (a few samples of this study predate the infection). Cell type and time point are not known.

This clonotype was counted between two and nine times. The chain combines TRBV10-3 with TRBJ2-1; 11 bases are a match to TRBD2. V lost 8 bases and J lost 5; bases outside the gene matches: 8. The germline CDR1 and CDR2 sequences are ENHRY and SYGVKD. The CDR3 has 15 residues. The DNA of the CDR3 is TGTGCCATCGGGCGCCCTAGCGGGGGGAACAATGAGCAGTTCTTC. Its protein product is CAIGRPSGGNNEQFF.

This clonotype was seen only a few times. The chain is built from TRBV12-3 or TRBV12-4 and TRBJ2-5, with 7 bases aligning to TRBD1. The CDR3 sequence is 14 residues long. With 6 bases clipped from V and 0 bases from J, the junction kept 4 bases outside the gene matches. The CDR3 coding sequence is TGTGCCAGCAGCCCGGGACAGCACCAAGAGACCCAGTACTTC. Translation gives CASSPGQHQETQYF.

The chain recombines TRBV5-1 with TRBJ2-5; D tentatively fits TRBD1 or TRBD2 (6 bases each). The CDR3 runs to 14 residues. The V and J ends lost 4 bases and 2 bases respectively, with 12 bases between them. Per the germline V gene, CDR1 is SGHRS and CDR2 is YFSETQ. The CDR3 nucleotides read TGCGCCAGCAGCGCGGGGACACTTCAAGAGACCCAGTACTTC. Amino acids: CASSAGTLQETQYF.

This clonotype showed up just a few times. V and J are TRBV4-3 and TRBJ2-7; D possibly corresponds to TRBD2 (6 bases). V was trimmed by 0 bases and J by 4 bases, leaving 22 bases between them. The length of the CDR3 is 18 residues. Germline V lookup: CDR1 LGHNA, CDR2 YSLEER. The CDR3 coding sequence is TGCGCCAGCAGCCAAGAACCGTTCCGGGCCCCGCGGGGATACGAGCAGTACTTC. This translates into CASSQEPFRAPRGYEQYF.

The J gene is TRBJ1-5, the V gene TRBV12-3 or TRBV12-4; TRBD1 agrees at 8 bases. The V and J ends lost 3 bases and 6 bases, in that order; junction bases with no gene match: 1. The CDR3 runs 13 residues. This CDR3 is CASSFRGLQPQHF. In nucleotides, the CDR3 is TGTGCCAGCAGTTTCAGGGGGCTTCAGCCCCAGCATTTT.

This clonotype was found a few times. One end of the junction does not line up with germline, which may come from a read error. The V call is TRBV7-7, the J call TRBJ1-4, with 9 nucleotides matching TRBD1. The CDR3 is 13 residues long. CDR1 is SSHAT and CDR2 is FNYEAQ in the germline V gene (reference sequence). CDR3 DNA sequence: TGTGCTAGCAGCCCGGACAGGGGTGAAAAACTGTTTTTT. It specifies CASSPDRGEKLFF.

The chain has TRBV15 and TRBJ1-1; the match to TRBD1 covers 7 bases. The CDR3 runs to 14 residues. The germline V gene has CDR1 LNHNV and CDR2 YYDKDF (reference sequence). With V trimmed by 0 bases and J by 6 bases, 4 bases remained unmatched. CDR3 amino acids: CATSRDQGGSEAFF. The DNA for the CDR3 is TGTGCCACCAGCAGAGATCAGGGGGGATCTGAAGCTTTCTTT.

The V call is TRBV5-1, the J call TRBJ2-2, with 9 bases lining up with TRBD1. Looked up from germline, CDR1 is SGHRS and CDR2 is YFSETQ. V lost 4 bases, J lost 4 bases, and 5 bases stayed unmatched. The CDR3 sequence is 15 residues long. CDR3 sequence (DNA): TGCGCCAGCAGCCCGGACAGGGGTATCACCGGGGAGCTGTTTTTT. It yields the protein CASSPDRGITGELFF.

In its sample, this clonotype was seen many times. The V and J genes are TRBV7-9 and TRBJ2-1; D is ambiguous. Germline V lookup: CDR1 SEHNR, CDR2 FQNEAQ (reference sequence). The CDR3 runs to 13 residues. Trimming took off 5 bases at V and 5 bases at J, with 10 bases between the two ends. CDR3 in DNA: TGTGCCAGCAGCATATTCGACAACAATGAGCAGTTCTTC. It specifies CASSIFDNNEQFF.

V gene TRBV7-7 combines with J gene TRBJ2-5; 8 nucleotides line up with TRBD1. The CDR3 length is 13 residues. The germline V gene has CDR1 SSHAT and CDR2 FNYEAQ (reference sequence). The ends lost 5 bases at V and 6 bases at J; junction bases unmatched: 5. The chain's CDR3 is CASSPDRAKTQYF. CDR3 nucleotides: TGTGCCAGCAGCCCGGACAGGGCAAAGACCCAGTACTTC.

The rearrangement uses TRBV19 and TRBJ1-1; D is unresolved. The V gene's germline CDR1 is LNHDA and CDR2 SQIVND (reference sequence). The V and J ends lost 5 bases and 3 bases respectively, with 10 bases between them. The CDR3 runs 13 residues. The CDR3 DNA is TGTGCCAGTAGTGCCTACATGGACACTGAAGCTTTCTTT. Amino acid sequence: CASSAYMDTEAFF.

The chain links TRBV2 to TRBJ1-1; unclear D gene. The CDR3 is 13 residues long. Germline CDR1 reads SNHLY; CDR2 reads FYNNEI. V lost 5 bases to trimming and J lost 4 bases, with 11 bases between them. The CDR3 DNA reads as TGTGCCAGCAGTACTGGGGTTTCCACTGAAGCTTTCTTT. This gives the protein CASSTGVSTEAFF.

The chain is built from TRBV12-3 or TRBV12-4 and TRBJ2-5; D is unclear. Deletions cut 6 bases from V and 4 bases from J, with 6 bases between. The CDR3 consists of 11 residues. The CDR3 DNA is TGTGCCAGCAGGATAGGAGAGACCCAGTACTTC. Amino acid sequence: CASRIGETQYF.

The sample holds a few counts of this clonotype. The chain has TRBV20-1 and TRBJ2-5; D might be TRBD1 (7 bases). The CDR3 has 13 amino acids. Germline assignment: CDR1 DFQATT and CDR2 SNEGSKA (reference sequence). V was shortened by 6 bases and J by 5 bases, with 16 bases between the two germline ends. The CDR3 sequence is CSARRGRMETQYF. DNA of the CDR3: TGCAGTGCGCGCAGGGGGAGGATGGAGACCCAGTACTTC.

This clonotype appeared many times. The chain is built from TRBV5-1 and TRBJ2-7, with D possibly being TRBD1 or TRBD2 (5 bases each). This CDR3 has 15 amino acids. CDR1 and CDR2 (germline): SGHRS, YFSETQ. V was shortened by 3 bases and J by 7 bases, with 20 bases between the two germline ends. DNA of the CDR3: TGCGCCAGCAGCTCCGAAGGGGCCACTACGGGGGAGCAGTACTTC. Amino acids: CASSSEGATTGEQYF.

This clonotype came up many times. This sequence joins TRBV7-2 and TRBJ2-3; possibly TRBD1 for D (6 bases). Germline V lookup: CDR1 SGHTA, CDR2 FQGNSA. The ends were cut back, 5 bases at V and 1 base at J, with 10 bases in the middle. The CDR3 covers 14 residues. Here the CDR3 reads CASSKNRGTDTQYF. The CDR3 region has the DNA TGTGCCAGCAGCAAAAACAGGGGCACAGATACGCAGTATTTT.

The chain links TRBV28 to TRBJ2-3, with D possibly TRBD1 on 6 matching bases. Per the germline V gene, CDR1 is MDHEN and CDR2 is SYDVKM. This CDR3 region has 14 residues. V shed 4 bases and J shed 1 base, with 9 bases lying between them. CDR3: CASSSGTRTDTQYF. The CDR3 coding sequence is TGTGCCAGCAGTTCAGGGACACGCACAGATACGCAGTATTTT. Combining the CDR3 with reference TRBV28 and TRBJ2-3 gives the whole variable domain DVKVTQSSRYLVKRTGEKVFLECVQDMDHENMFWYRQDPGLGLRLIYFSYDVKMKEKGDIPEGYSVSREKKERFSLILESASTNQTSMYLCASSSGTRTDTQYFGPGTRLTVL.

Notes on this clonotype: This may be a read error: a much more frequent sequence differs by one nucleotide. The genes are TRBV28 and TRBJ2-3; 8 bases align to TRBD1. Germline values: CDR1 MDHEN, CDR2 SYDVKM. The CDR3 has 13 residues. Trimming removed 7 bases from V and 10 bases from J; junction bases left unmatched: 10. Here the CDR3 DNA reads TGTGCCAGCACCTCAGGGGGCCATAGGGCGCAGTATTTT. Translated: CASTSGGHRAQYF.

The gene calls are TRBV7-2 and TRBJ2-3; D possibly corresponds to TRBD2 (5 bases). The CDR3 has 11 amino acids. V gave up 5 bases and J gave up 7 bases, with 7 bases separating them. Germline V lookup: CDR1 SGHTA, CDR2 FQGNSA. The CDR3 protein is CASSPGYTQYF. The CDR3 DNA reads TGTGCCAGCAGCCCGGGGTATACGCAGTATTTT. Filled out from reference TRBV7-2 and TRBJ2-3, the complete variable domain reads GAGVSQSPSNKVTEKGKDVELRCDPISGHTALYWYRQSLGQGLEFLIYFQGNSAPDKSGLPSDRFSAERTGGSVSTLTIQRTQQEDSAVYLCASSPGYTQYFGPGTRLTVL.

The V and J genes are TRBV24-1 and TRBJ1-1; D is uncertain. V dropped 1 base and J dropped 8 bases, with 7 bases sitting between them. This CDR3 spans 12 amino acids. Germline V gene data show CDR1 as KGHDR and CDR2 as SFDVKD. CDR3 DNA: TGTGCCACCAGTGATTTATACGGGGAAGCTTTCTTT. Translated: CATSDLYGEAFF.

This clonotype was counted only a few times. The chain uses TRBV29-1 and TRBJ2-7, with 12 bases fitting TRBD2. The CDR3 is made up of 14 amino acids. The J segment lost 2 bases and the V segment lost 6 bases, leaving 5 bases of the junction unmatched. Germline CDR1 reads SQVTM; CDR2 reads ANQGSEA. The DNA of the CDR3 is TGCAGCGTCCGACTAGCGGGGGCCGCCTACGAGCAGTACTTC. Residues: CSVRLAGAAYEQYF.

V usage is TRBV6-5 and J usage is TRBJ2-3; TRBD2 aligns across 9 bases. CDR3 size: 14 residues. Germline lookup yields CDR1 MNHEY and CDR2 SVGAGI. V lost 6 bases, J lost 2 bases, and 3 bases stayed unmatched. The DNA for the CDR3 is TGTGCCAGCAGGCGGGGGGGCCCCACAGATACGCAGTATTTT. Its protein is CASRRGGPTDTQYF.

This clonotype was observed a handful of times. The chain uses TRBV20-1 and TRBJ1-1, with 7 bases that match TRBD1. The ends lost 6 bases at V and 4 bases at J; junction bases unmatched: 8. The CDR3 is 13 residues long. Germline V CDR1 and CDR2: DFQATT, SNEGSKA (reference sequence). CDR3 nucleotides: TGCAGTGCCACAGGGGATAAGGGCACTGAAGCTTTCTTT. Translation gives CSATGDKGTEAFF.

V gene TRBV7-6 combines with J gene TRBJ2-5, with 9 bases aligning to TRBD2. Germline V gene lookup returns CDR1 SGHVS and CDR2 FNYEAQ. The J segment lost 5 bases and the V segment lost 7 bases, leaving 2 bases of the junction unmatched. This CDR3 comprises 12 residues. For the CDR3, the DNA is TGTGCCAGCACCGCGGGGGGGGAGACCCAGTACTTC. Protein: CASTAGGETQYF.

The chain recombines TRBV7-3 with TRBJ2-1, with D perhaps TRBD1 or TRBD2 (5 bases each). Per germline, CDR1 SGHTA and CDR2 FQGTGA. The CDR3 contains 14 residues. Trimming shortened V by 1 base and J by 9 bases, and 13 bases separated the two germline ends. The CDR3, as DNA: TGTGCCAGCAGCTTAAGTAGGGCTGGGGGTGAGCAGTTCTTC. Translating it yields CASSLSRAGGEQFF. The whole variable domain, remainder taken from reference TRBV7-3 and TRBJ2-1, is GAGVSQTPSNKVTEKGKYVELRCDPISGHTALYWYRQSLGQGPEFLIYFQGTGAADDSGLPNDRFFAVRPEGSVSTLKIQRTERGDSAVYLCASSLSRAGGEQFFGPGTRLTVL.

This clonotype was observed a few times. The V and J genes are TRBV2 and TRBJ2-1, with TRBD2 identical over 8 bases. Germline values: CDR1 SNHLY, CDR2 FYNNEI. Trimming took 5 bases from V and 8 from J; bases not matched to a gene: 2. This CDR3 spans 12 amino acids. The DNA of the CDR3 is TGTGCCAGCAGTCGCGGGGGGTATGAGCAGTTCTTC. This codes for CASSRGGYEQFF.

This clonotype has only a few counts. J is TRBJ1-5 and V is TRBV12-3 or TRBV12-4, with D possibly matching TRBD1 (5 bases). V was shortened by 0 bases and J by 2 bases, with 8 bases between the two germline ends. The CDR3 consists of 15 residues. The DNA of the CDR3 is TGTGCCAGCAGTTTAGCTCTAGGGGGCAATCAGCCCCAGCATTTT. Its protein product is CASSLALGGNQPQHF.

The chain employs TRBV4-3 and TRBJ1-1; the D is unclear. Trimming shortened V by 0 bases and J by 0 bases, and 8 bases separated the two germline ends. The V gene's germline CDR1 is LGHNA and CDR2 YSLEER. This CDR3 has 15 residues. In DNA form, the CDR3 reads TGCGCCAGCAGCCAAGAACTGCTCATGAACACTGAAGCTTTCTTT. It specifies CASSQELLMNTEAFF.